The following is a T cell receptor beta chain sequence with its context. The entry originates in a study of blood T cell repertoires in COVID-19. Overall study context: Italy, Spain and the United States were the sources of the convalescent and acute COVID-19 samples. In each case, the material was cDNA or gDNA derived from T cells, B-cell-depleted T cells, or PBMCs.

CDR1 SNHLY and CDR2 FYNNEI come from the germline V gene. The V gene lost 3 bases and the J gene lost 1 base, with 13 bases spanning the gap. The length of the CDR3 is 15 residues. Per the original methods: Reference gene primer amplification yielded estimated nucleated cell counts. The data were produced by immunoSEQ multiplex PCR, yet TCRdb's version contains in-frame clones alone and is incomplete. D and trimming were read from the DNA, whereas the V and J calls and clone size are those reported in that table. Of approximately 52,000 clones listed, around 86% are singletons. The sequenced sample consisted of peripheral blood. The chain is built from TRBV2 and TRBJ2-7; D possibly corresponds to TRBD1 (5 bases). This TCR derives from a human donor in a cohort sampled during active COVID-19. The CDR3 loop is CASSDGQGRSYEQYF. CDR3 nucleotide sequence: TGTGCCAGCAGTGACGGGCAGGGAAGATCCTACGAGCAGTACTTC. Complete variable domain (other parts from reference TRBV2 and TRBJ2-7): EPEVTQTPSHQVTQMGQEVILRCVPISNHLYFYWYRQILGQKVEFLVSFYNNEISEKSEIFDDQFSVERPDGSNFTLKIRSTKLEDSAMYFCASSDGQGRSYEQYFGPGTRLTVT.